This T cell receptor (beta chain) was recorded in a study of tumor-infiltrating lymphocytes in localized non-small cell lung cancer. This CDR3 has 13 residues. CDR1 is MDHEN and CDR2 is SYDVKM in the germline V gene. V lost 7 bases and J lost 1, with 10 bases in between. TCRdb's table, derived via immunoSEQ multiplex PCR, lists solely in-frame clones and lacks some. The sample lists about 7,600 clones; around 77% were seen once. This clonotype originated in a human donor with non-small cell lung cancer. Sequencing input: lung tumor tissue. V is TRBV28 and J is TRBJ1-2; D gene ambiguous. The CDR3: CASTGSHNYGYTF. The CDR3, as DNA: TGTGCCAGCACGGGGAGCCATAACTATGGCTACACCTTC.